The 18 T cell receptor beta chains reported below all come from one sample, sequenced in a study of blood T cell repertoires in COVID-19. Repertoires were generated with immunoSEQ multiplex PCR, while TCRdb's copy carries only in-frame clones and drops some. This sample yields roughly 260,000 clones, of which around 86% are seen a single time; roughly 2.6% belongs to the top ten. The sequenced sample was PBMCs or T cells enriched from blood (not recorded which). The receptors shown here come from a woman aged 18-29 years who had recovered from COVID-19.

The CDR3 sequence is CASRFMSYIIDTEAFF. The CDR3 DNA reads TGTGCCAGCAGATTCATGTCTTACATTATTGACACTGAAGCTTTCTTT. V and J are TRBV6-4 and TRBJ1-1; the D is unclear. Germline-derived CDR1 and CDR2 are MRHNA and SNTAGT. Trimming left V 6 bases short and J 3 bases short, with 20 bases between. CDR3 length: 16 amino acids.

V gene TRBV28 combines with J gene TRBJ1-4, with D unresolved. Germline lookup yields CDR1 MDHEN and CDR2 SYDVKM. V was clipped by 2 bases and J by 6 bases, with 13 bases between them. This CDR3 has 15 amino acids. The CDR3 nucleotides are TGTGCCAGCAGTTTAATAGGAGGCGAGCATGAAAAACTGTTTTTT. Translation: CASSLIGGEHEKLFF.

Points on this clone: Other DNA sequences in the sample encode the same CDR3. V is TRBV19 and J is TRBJ2-7, with 9 bases lining up with TRBD1. The CDR3 runs 13 residues. Trimming at V came to 6 bases and at J to 1 base, leaving 1 base not matched to a gene. Germline CDR1 reads LNHDA; CDR2 reads SQIVND (reference sequence). The CDR3, as DNA: TGTGCCAGTAGGGGACAGGGATCCTACGAGCAGTACTTC. This translates into CASRGQGSYEQYF.

The CDR3 nucleotides read TGTGCCAGCAGCTCCTCCGGGACAGGGGCCGAGACCCAGTACTTC. It yields the protein CASSSSGTGAETQYF. This chain joins TRBV7-7 and TRBJ2-5, with 10 bases aligning to TRBD1. The CDR3 length is 15 residues. CDR1 is SSHAT, CDR2 FNYEAQ, per germline (reference sequence). V lost 4 bases, J lost 5 bases, and 7 bases stayed unmatched.

This chain connects TRBV27 to TRBJ1-5; 10 nucleotides align to TRBD1. The germline gives CDR1 MNHEY, CDR2 SMNVEV (reference sequence). The CDR3 covers 16 residues. The V gene end was trimmed by 5 bases and the J gene end by 4 bases; junction bases not matched to a gene: 8. The CDR3 loop reads CASSTRDRGGNQPQHF. For the CDR3, the DNA is TGTGCCAGCAGTACACGGGACAGGGGAGGTAATCAGCCCCAGCATTTT.

The rearrangement uses TRBV29-1 and TRBJ2-1; 7 bases are a match to TRBD1. Germline CDR1 SQVTM, CDR2 ANQGSEA. Trimming at V came to 5 bases and at J to 4 bases, leaving 8 bases not matched to a gene. The CDR3 is 14 residues long. For the CDR3, the DNA is TGCAGCGTTCAGGACAGGCCCCTATACAATGAGCAGTTCTTC. Amino acid sequence: CSVQDRPLYNEQFF.

This clone was seen a single time. The gene calls are TRBV9 and TRBJ2-2; 13 nucleotides agree with TRBD2. The V and J ends lost 3 bases and 6 bases, in that order; junction bases with no gene match: 2. The germline V gene encodes CDR1 SGDLS and CDR2 YYNGEE. CDR3 length: 15 residues. The CDR3 is CASSGGTSGAGELFF. CDR3 in DNA: TGTGCCAGCAGCGGCGGGACTAGCGGGGCCGGGGAGCTGTTTTTT.

This clone appeared a single time. J is TRBJ1-1 and V is TRBV4-1; 8 nucleotides match TRBD1. Germline loops: CDR1 MGHRA, CDR2 YSYEKL. This CDR3 spans 14 amino acids. The ends lost 4 bases at V and 4 bases at J; junction bases unmatched: 5. CDR3 sequence (DNA): TGCGCCAGCAGCCGAACAGGGGGTCGCACTGAAGCTTTCTTT. It is translated as CASSRTGGRTEAFF.

The sample holds a few counts of this clone. The chain joins TRBV18 to TRBJ1-1; possibly TRBD1 for D (6 bases). This CDR3 has 16 amino acids. Germline CDR1 reads KGHSH; CDR2 reads LQKENI. Between the trimmed V and J ends, which lost 6 bases and 1 base, there was a span of 18 bases. The CDR3 sequence is CASSPTTQGGNTEAFF. The CDR3 region has the DNA TGTGCCAGCTCCCCCACTACACAGGGTGGGAACACTGAAGCTTTCTTT.

The rearrangement links TRBV9 to TRBJ1-6; tentative D call: TRBD1 (6 bases). Germline V gives CDR1 SGDLS, CDR2 YYNGEE. V lost 0 bases and J 7 bases, leaving 11 bases between the germline ends. The CDR3 runs 15 residues. CDR3: CASSVDYRGNSPLHF. DNA of the CDR3: TGTGCCAGCAGCGTAGACTATAGGGGGAATTCACCCCTCCACTTT.

This chain links TRBV25-1 with TRBJ2-7, with TRBD2 identical over 8 bases. V lost 0 bases to trimming and J lost 7 bases; unmatched junction nucleotides: 11. There are 16 residues in the CDR3. The germline V gene has CDR1 MGHDK and CDR2 SYGVNS. The DNA for the CDR3 is TGTGCCAGCAGTGAATATGGGCCAGCGGGAGTAGGGGAGCAGTACTTC. Translating it yields CASSEYGPAGVGEQYF.

V is TRBV4-2 and J is TRBJ2-2; 11 positions match TRBD2. CDR3 length: 17 amino acids. CDR1 is LGHNA and CDR2 is YNFKEQ in the germline V gene. The V and J ends lost 0 bases and 4 bases, in that order; junction bases with no gene match: 4. CDR3 protein: CASSQERLAGGTGELFF. For the CDR3, the DNA is TGTGCCAGCAGCCAAGAAAGGCTAGCGGGAGGCACCGGGGAGCTGTTTTTT.

V is TRBV7-2 and J is TRBJ1-2; D ambiguous. Trimming took off 2 bases at V and 2 bases at J, with 6 bases between the two ends. The CDR3 has 13 residues. Germline CDR1 and CDR2: SGHTA and FQGNSA. In DNA form, the CDR3 reads TGTGCCAGCAGCTTAAGGGAGAACTATGGCTACACCTTC. As protein: CASSLRENYGYTF.

The chain recombines TRBV6-5 with TRBJ1-1; D is unresolved. CDR3 size: 13 residues. Germline assignment: CDR1 MNHEY and CDR2 SVGAGI. V lost 2 bases to trimming and J lost 0 bases, with 4 bases between them. CDR3 region: CASSYTVNTEAFF. The CDR3, as DNA: TGTGCCAGCAGTTACACGGTGAACACTGAAGCTTTCTTT.

This chain connects TRBV4-1 to TRBJ1-3; D gene uncertain. Germline V gene sequence: CDR1 MGHRA, CDR2 YSYEKL. The CDR3 contains 17 residues. The V end was cut by 5 bases, the J end by 0 bases, with 17 bases between. Written as DNA, the CDR3 is TGCGCCAGCAGCAGAAACGCTGGGAGTTCCTCTGGAAACACCATATATTTT. Protein sequence: CASSRNAGSSSGNTIYF.

This chain joins TRBV29-1 and TRBJ2-5; D is perhaps TRBD2 (6 bases). The V and J ends lost 6 bases and 5 bases respectively, with 16 bases between them. The CDR3 totals 13 residues. The germline V gene has CDR1 SQVTM and CDR2 ANQGSEA. CDR3 loop: CSVAVASVETQYF. CDR3 nucleotides: TGCAGCGTCGCAGTAGCTAGCGTGGAGACCCAGTACTTC.

J is TRBJ2-5 and V is TRBV7-6; 8 bases align to TRBD2. Germline V gene data show CDR1 as SGHVS and CDR2 as FNYEAQ. The CDR3 extends over 17 amino acids. V was clipped by 1 base and J by 2 bases; unmatched bases: 9. CDR3: CASSLGFGTRGQETQYF. DNA for the CDR3: TGTGCCAGCAGCTTAGGGTTCGGGACTAGGGGGCAAGAGACCCAGTACTTC.

This chain connects TRBV7-8 to TRBJ1-3; possibly TRBD1 for D (5 bases). The CDR3 consists of 14 residues. CDR1 is SGHVS and CDR2 is FQNEAQ in the germline V gene. The V gene lost 3 bases and the J gene lost 4 bases, with 10 bases spanning the gap. CDR3 region: CASSFGQTGNTIYF. CDR3 in DNA: TGTGCCAGCAGCTTTGGACAAACCGGAAACACCATATATTTT.